What follows are 22 T cell receptor beta chains derived from one specimen sequenced in a study of blood T cell repertoires in COVID-19. TCRdb's copy holds only in-frame clones and misses some; the assay was immunoSEQ multiplex PCR. Of approximately 230,000 clones in the sample, about 80% were seen once. The sample was peripheral blood. The receptors stem from an elderly man with acute or convalescent COVID-19.

In this sample, this clone turned up once. The chain couples TRBV9 to TRBJ2-5; possibly TRBD2 for D (6 bases). Trimming left V 0 bases short and J 5 bases short, with 14 bases between. The CDR3 is 15 amino acids. CDR1 is SGDLS, CDR2 YYNGEE, per germline. DNA for the CDR3: TGTGCCAGCAGCGTAGATGACGGGAGAAGTGAGACCCAGTACTTC. Protein: CASSVDDGRSETQYF.

This chain connects TRBV2 to TRBJ1-5, with 8 bases matching TRBD1. The V and J ends lost 1 base and 4 bases, in that order; junction bases with no gene match: 9. The CDR3 runs to 17 residues. Germline V lookup: CDR1 SNHLY, CDR2 FYNNEI. Here the CDR3 DNA reads TGTGCCAGCAGTGAAGGTTTCGACAGGGGAGGAAATCAGCCCCAGCATTTT. Encoded protein: CASSEGFDRGGNQPQHF.

This clone occurred a few times. The chain recombines TRBV18 with TRBJ2-5, with 7 bases that match TRBD1. Germline assignment: CDR1 KGHSH and CDR2 LQKENI. The CDR3 runs to 14 residues. J gave up 7 bases and V 6 bases, and 11 bases lay outside the gene matches. The CDR3 loop is CASSPTGEKGTQYF. The CDR3 DNA reads TGTGCCAGCTCGCCCACAGGGGAGAAGGGGACCCAGTACTTC.

This clone came up once. The V gene is TRBV11-2, the J gene TRBJ1-4, with TRBD1 as a possible D gene (5 bases). CDR1 and CDR2 (germline): SGHAT, FQNNGV. V shed 3 bases and J shed 14 bases, with 16 bases lying between them. The CDR3 runs to 13 residues. The CDR3: CASSFDPGLGLFF. Written as DNA, the CDR3 is TGTGCCAGCAGCTTCGATCCAGGGCTCGGTCTGTTTTTT. The entire variable domain, with the rest obtained from reference TRBV11-2 and TRBJ1-4, is as follows: EAGVAQSPRYKIIEKRQSVAFWCNPISGHATLYWYQQILGQGPKLLIQFQNNGVVDDSQLPKDRFSAERLKGVDSTLKIQPAKLEDSAVYLCASSFDPGLGLFFGSGTQLSVL.

This chain links TRBV5-1 with TRBJ2-7; D is possibly TRBD2 (6 bases). V lost 0 bases and J lost 3, with 10 bases in between. This CDR3 comprises 14 residues. The germline V gene encodes CDR1 SGHRS and CDR2 YFSETQ. The CDR3, as DNA: TGCGCCAGCAGCTTGGAGGTAGCGGACTACGAGCAGTACTTC. It codes for CASSLEVADYEQYF.

The chain couples TRBV6-6 to TRBJ1-1; 8 nucleotides agree with TRBD1. The CDR3 has 13 residues. Trimming took 2 bases from V and 6 from J; bases not matched to a gene: 2. Germline V gene sequence: CDR1 MNHNY, CDR2 SVGAGI (reference sequence). For the CDR3, the DNA is TGTGCCAGCAGTTACCTGACAGGGGCTGAAGCTTTCTTT. Its protein product is CASSYLTGAEAFF.

The rearrangement joins TRBV3-1 (or the pseudogene TRBV3-2) to TRBJ1-5, with D possibly matching TRBD1 (6 bases). The germline V gene encodes CDR1 LGHDT and CDR2 YNNKEL (reference sequence). This CDR3 comprises 14 residues. V gave up 4 bases and J gave up 5 bases, with 12 bases separating them. The CDR3 protein is CASSPGANYQPQHF. CDR3 bases: TGTGCCAGCAGCCCAGGGGCCAACTATCAGCCCCAGCATTTT.

This clone was recorded once. This rearrangement joins TRBV5-6 to TRBJ2-1; TRBD2 aligns across 7 bases. Germline trimming cut 4 bases from V and 10 bases from J; bases unmatched to any gene: 5. Per the germline V gene, CDR1 is SGHDT and CDR2 is YYEEEE. The CDR3 has 12 residues. The CDR3 region is CASSRLAREQFF. CDR3 sequence (DNA): TGTGCCAGCAGCCGACTAGCCCGGGAGCAGTTCTTC.

The chain links TRBV4-1 to TRBJ2-1, with 7 bases aligning to TRBD2. The ends lost 0 bases at V and 0 bases at J; junction bases unmatched: 2. This CDR3 is built from 16 residues. Germline CDR1 reads MGHRA; CDR2 reads YSYEKL. DNA for the CDR3: TGCGCCAGCAGCCAAGATCGCGGGAGCTCCTACAATGAGCAGTTCTTC. Its translation is CASSQDRGSSYNEQFF.

V gene TRBV6-1 combines with J gene TRBJ2-1; 7 bases line up with TRBD1. V lost 4 bases, J lost 8 bases, and 14 bases stayed unmatched. The CDR3 sequence is 16 residues long. CDR1 and CDR2 from the germline V gene are MNHNS and SASEGT. The CDR3 sequence: CASSGTGVMPLHEQFF. CDR3 coding DNA: TGTGCCAGCAGTGGCACAGGGGTGATGCCTTTACATGAGCAGTTCTTC.

V is TRBV27 and J is TRBJ2-7, with 9 bases lining up with TRBD1. From germline, CDR1 is MNHEY and CDR2 SMNVEV (reference sequence). The J segment lost 2 bases and the V segment lost 6 bases, leaving 5 bases of the junction unmatched. The CDR3 contains 14 residues. CDR3 loop: CASSWDRAPYEQYF. CDR3 DNA: TGTGCCAGCAGCTGGGACAGGGCTCCCTACGAGCAGTACTTC.

The V call is TRBV24-1, the J call TRBJ2-7; 9 positions agree with TRBD2. Germline loops: CDR1 KGHDR, CDR2 SFDVKD. The CDR3 extends over 13 amino acids. Losses at the gene ends were 12 bases for V and 1 base for J; bases not matched to a gene: 6. The CDR3 loop is CASGTSSSYEQYF. In DNA, the CDR3 is TGTGCCTCTGGGACTAGCAGTTCCTACGAGCAGTACTTC.

This chain links TRBV5-4 with TRBJ1-4; a possible D gene is TRBD1 (6 bases). The germline V gene encodes CDR1 SGHNT and CDR2 YYREEE (reference sequence). CDR3 size: 15 residues. V was trimmed by 1 base and J by 5 bases, leaving 12 bases between them. CDR3 sequence reads: CASSLRTGHNEKLFF. The CDR3 region has the DNA TGTGCCAGCAGCTTGCGTACAGGGCACAATGAAAAACTGTTTTTT.

This chain connects TRBV14 to TRBJ1-1; 12 bases map to TRBD1. Looked up from germline, CDR1 is SGHDN and CDR2 is FVKESK. V dropped 0 bases and J dropped 6; count of bases not matched to a gene: 8. The CDR3 is 17 amino acids. The CDR3 DNA reads as TGTGCCAGCAGCCAAGATCTAGGGACAGGGGGCTTCGCTGAAGCTTTCTTT. It translates to CASSQDLGTGGFAEAFF.

This clone was recorded only once. V gene TRBV5-6 combines with J gene TRBJ2-5; D perhaps matches TRBD2 (5 bases). The germline CDR1 and CDR2 sequences are SGHDT and YYEEEE. V was pared by 4 bases and J by 1 base, with 8 bases between. This CDR3 has 13 amino acids. This CDR3 is CASSPGGQETQYF. The CDR3 DNA reads TGTGCCAGCAGCCCCGGAGGCCAAGAGACCCAGTACTTC. The full variable domain, its missing parts supplied by reference TRBV5-6 and TRBJ2-5, is DAGVTQSPTHLIKTRGQQVTLRCSPKSGHDTVSWYQQALGQGPQFIFQYYEEEERQRGNFPDRFSGHQFPNYSSELNVNALLLGDSALYLCASSPGGQETQYFGPGTRLLVL.

This clone was observed once. The chain recombines TRBV27 with TRBJ1-5; D is unresolved. CDR1 and CDR2 from the germline V gene are MNHEY and SMNVEV (reference sequence). Between the trimmed V and J ends, which lost 4 bases and 9 bases, there was a span of 13 bases. This CDR3 region has 13 residues. As DNA, the CDR3 is TGTGCCAGCAGTTCTTCCCCCAACGGGCCCCAGCATTTT. It codes for CASSSSPNGPQHF.

The CDR3 coding sequence is TGTGCCAGCTCCCCTCAGCGGGGGACCTACGAGCAGTACTTC. This translates into CASSPQRGTYEQYF. This chain joins TRBV18 and TRBJ2-7; 8 nucleotides match TRBD2. V trimming: 6 bases; J trimming: 2 bases; junction bases outside the gene matches: 6. This CDR3 contains 14 residues. Germline assignment: CDR1 KGHSH and CDR2 LQKENI.

The J gene is TRBJ1-1, the V gene TRBV7-3, with 7 bases that match TRBD1. In germline, CDR1 is SGHTA, CDR2 FQGTGA. This CDR3 is built from 14 residues. V shed 5 bases and J 4 bases; nucleotides not matched to a gene: 7. The CDR3 reads CASSRQGGSTEAFF. The CDR3 DNA follows: TGTGCCAGCAGCCGACAGGGAGGTAGCACTGAAGCTTTCTTT. Combining the CDR3 with reference TRBV7-3 and TRBJ1-1 gives the whole variable domain GAGVSQTPSNKVTEKGKYVELRCDPISGHTALYWYRQSLGQGPEFLIYFQGTGAADDSGLPNDRFFAVRPEGSVSTLKIQRTERGDSAVYLCASSRQGGSTEAFFGQGTRLTVV.

The J gene is TRBJ1-2, the V gene TRBV5-1, with a possible D match to TRBD1 (5 bases). With 0 bases removed from V and 8 bases from J, the gap between germline ends came to 17 bases. CDR3 length equals 15 residues. Germline CDR1 and CDR2: SGHRS and YFSETQ. The CDR3 DNA sequence: TGCGCCAGCAGCTTGGCCCCGACAGATTCATGGGGCTACACCTTC. Its translation is CASSLAPTDSWGYTF.

V is TRBV6-5 and J is TRBJ2-7; 10 bases match TRBD1. The CDR3 length is 15 residues. Germline trimming cut 0 bases from V and 4 bases from J; bases unmatched to any gene: 3. Germline CDR1 is MNHEY and CDR2 is SVGAGI. The CDR3 is CASSYSGQGKYEQYF. CDR3 in DNA: TGTGCCAGCAGTTACTCGGGACAGGGGAAATACGAGCAGTACTTC.

The chain joins TRBV6-5 to TRBJ2-4; TRBD1 is a possible D gene (5 bases). This CDR3 has 15 residues. Germline CDR1 and CDR2: MNHEY and SVGAGI. V shed 7 bases and J shed 4 bases, with 17 bases lying between them. CDR3 nucleotide sequence: TGTGCCAGCACCAAAGTAGGGGTTGGGAAAAACATTCAGTACTTC. Encoded protein: CASTKVGVGKNIQYF.

The chain links TRBV11-2 to TRBJ2-5; D might be TRBD1 (5 bases). Trimming cost V 1 base and J 5 bases, with 11 bases left between them. CDR3 size: 14 residues. Germline CDR1 is SGHAT and CDR2 is FQNNGV. The CDR3 reads CASSLVRGTETQYF. The CDR3 coding sequence is TGTGCCAGCAGCTTAGTAAGGGGAACGGAGACCCAGTACTTC.